The present entry profiles one T cell receptor beta chain with its context. What it recognizes is unknown. The junction and the germline gene differ at one end; a read error may be behind it. Germline values: CDR1 KGHDR, CDR2 SFDVKD. There are 16 residues in the CDR3. This sample is drawn from a study of breast tumors, draining lymph nodes, adjacent tissues. Study results and limitations: Tumor TCR diversity was below lymph nodes but above nontumor tissue.

Axillary draining lymph nodes of breast cancer patients supplied the node samples. TCRdb re-called the multiplex PCR reads through MiXCR, storing one row per CDR3 protein. The table includes about 270,000 distinct CDR3 sequences, about 30% detected once. The sample comprised axillary lymph node tissue. The sequence derives from a female donor with breast cancer. Some clones in this sample may be carry-over from other donors' samples. The chain combines TRBV24-1 with TRBJ1-5, with 10 positions matching TRBD1. CDR3 sequence (DNA): TGTGCAACCAGTGATTCTAGACAGGGGGCCAATCATCCCCAGCATTTT. It translates to CATSDSRQGANHPQHF.